The 27 T cell receptor beta chains presented below share a single source sample, sequenced in a study of blood T cell repertoires in COVID-19. The repertoire was sequenced with immunoSEQ multiplex PCR; TCRdb's copy has only in-frame clones and lacks some. Among about 100,000 clones listed, 87% were seen once. Source material: peripheral blood. These TCRs come from a man between 25 and 39 years old in a cohort sampled during active COVID-19.

V is TRBV11-3 and J is TRBJ1-1, with TRBD1 matching over 8 bases. Germline CDR1 is SGHNT and CDR2 is YENEEA. CDR3 length: 12 amino acids. With 5 bases clipped from V and 7 bases from J, the junction kept 3 bases outside the gene matches. CDR3 DNA sequence: TGTGCCAGCAGCCGTGACAGGGGTGAAGCTTTCTTT. This codes for CASSRDRGEAFF.

The chain carries TRBV7-2 and TRBJ2-1; perhaps TRBD2 as D (6 bases). V lost 5 bases and J 13 bases, leaving 18 bases between the germline ends. The CDR3 is made up of 13 amino acids. Germline V gene lookup returns CDR1 SGHTA and CDR2 FQGNSA. CDR3 DNA sequence: TGTGCCAGCAGCCCGGGTCGTGGGGACTCCCAGTTCTTC. Amino acids: CASSPGRGDSQFF.

The chain uses TRBV7-8 and TRBJ1-1, with D unresolved. Germline CDR1 is SGHVS and CDR2 is FQNEAQ. The CDR3 length is 13 residues. V was clipped by 1 base and J by 8 bases, with 11 bases between them. CDR3: CASSLERGLEAFF. The CDR3 DNA is TGTGCCAGCAGCTTAGAGCGAGGATTAGAAGCTTTCTTT.

This sequence joins TRBV12-3 or TRBV12-4 and TRBJ2-5; 9 bases fit TRBD1. The CDR3 has 13 amino acids. Losses at the gene ends were 8 bases for V and 5 bases for J; bases not matched to a gene: 6. The CDR3 is CASGTGQSETQYF. The CDR3 DNA is TGTGCCAGCGGGACAGGGCAGTCGGAGACCCAGTACTTC.

The chain has TRBV15 and TRBJ2-3; a weak D match, TRBD1 (5 bases). The germline CDR1 and CDR2 sequences are LNHNV and YYDKDF (reference sequence). CDR3 length equals 13 residues. CDR3 loop: CASRGTSTDTQYF. For the CDR3, the DNA is TGTGCGTCTAGGGGTACTAGCACAGATACGCAGTATTTT.

This chain links TRBV7-9 with TRBJ2-5; possible D gene TRBD1, 5 bases. The CDR3 sequence is 14 residues long. V was cut by 5 bases and J by 5 bases, with 15 bases left in between. CDR1 is SEHNR and CDR2 is FQNEAQ in the germline V gene (reference sequence). The CDR3 DNA sequence: TGTGCCAGCAGCGGGCCAAGGGGAACGGAGACCCAGTACTTC. Protein product: CASSGPRGTETQYF.

The genes are TRBV4-2 and TRBJ1-6; the D gene is possibly TRBD1 (6 bases). The CDR3 totals 15 residues. Germline-derived CDR1 and CDR2 are LGHNA and YNFKEQ. Trimming pared 1 base from V and 7 bases from J, leaving 11 bases between. The CDR3 nucleotides are TGTGCCAGCAGCCAAGCGGTACAGGGAAATTCACCCCTCCACTTT. Encoded protein: CASSQAVQGNSPLHF.

The chain joins TRBV24-1 to TRBJ2-7; D is unresolved. The CDR3 length is 13 residues. Germline CDR1 KGHDR, CDR2 SFDVKD. V was trimmed by 4 bases and J by 6 bases, leaving 12 bases between them. The CDR3 loop reads CATSDTSYGEQYF. In DNA form, the CDR3 reads TGTGCCACCAGTGACACTTCTTACGGCGAGCAGTACTTC.

The J gene is TRBJ2-3, the V gene TRBV7-7; D unclear. V was shortened by 2 bases and J by 4 bases, with 7 bases between the two germline ends. In germline, CDR1 is SSHAT, CDR2 FNYEAQ (reference sequence). The CDR3 runs 13 residues. The CDR3 DNA reads as TGTGCCAGCAGCTTATATCTTGCAGATACGCAGTATTTT. It specifies CASSLYLADTQYF.

The J gene is TRBJ1-5, the V gene TRBV2; the D gene is possibly TRBD1 (6 bases). V lost 8 bases to trimming and J lost 1 base, with 15 bases between them. From germline, CDR1 is SNHLY and CDR2 FYNNEI. The CDR3 totals 15 residues. In DNA, the CDR3 is TGTGCCAGCGCCAGCACCGGACAGAGCAATCAGCCCCAGCATTTT. The encoded protein is CASASTGQSNQPQHF.

This clone was picked up one time. The chain uses TRBV29-1 and TRBJ1-1, with no clear D. The CDR3 spans 12 residues. The V gene's germline CDR1 is SQVTM and CDR2 ANQGSEA. V gave up 5 bases and J gave up 1 base, with 8 bases separating them. The CDR3 loop is CSVWSGNTEAFF. The CDR3 nucleotides read TGCAGCGTTTGGTCCGGGAACACTGAAGCTTTCTTT.

The chain employs TRBV3-1 (or the pseudogene TRBV3-2) and TRBJ2-7; D gene unclear. Trimming shortened V by 1 base and J by 5 bases, and 6 bases separated the two germline ends. This CDR3 region has 12 residues. Looked up from germline, CDR1 is LGHDT and CDR2 is YNNKEL (reference sequence). The CDR3 DNA follows: TGTGCCAGCAGCCAAGCCCAGAACGAGCAGTACTTC. Translation: CASSQAQNEQYF.

V gene TRBV5-1 combines with J gene TRBJ1-1, with D tentatively TRBD1 (5 bases). The CDR3 runs to 17 residues. Trimming left V 3 bases short and J 3 bases short, with 21 bases between. Germline V gene data show CDR1 as SGHRS and CDR2 as YFSETQ. Written as DNA, the CDR3 is TGCGCCAGCAGCTCCCTTGGGTCGGGGGGGTTTGACACTGAAGCTTTCTTT. Its translation: CASSSLGSGGFDTEAFF.

This chain connects TRBV6-6 to TRBJ1-5, with 9 bases fitting TRBD1. The germline V gene encodes CDR1 MNHNY and CDR2 SVGAGI (reference sequence). This CDR3 contains 16 residues. V shed 6 bases, J shed 0 bases, and the junction held 6 bases outside the gene matches. CDR3 amino acids: CASSRGTGNSNQPQHF. The CDR3 DNA sequence: TGTGCCAGCAGCCGAGGGACAGGGAATAGCAATCAGCCCCAGCATTTT.

The chain recombines TRBV5-4 with TRBJ2-3, with D tentatively TRBD1 (6 bases). The germline CDR1 and CDR2 sequences are SGHNT and YYREEE (reference sequence). This CDR3 region has 17 residues. V lost 0 bases to trimming and J lost 0 bases, with 14 bases between them. As DNA, the CDR3 is TGTGCCAGCAGCTTGGGTTCCGGGACAAAAAGCACAGATACGCAGTATTTT. Protein: CASSLGSGTKSTDTQYF.

The chain recombines TRBV7-2 with TRBJ1-1; weak D call: TRBD1 (6 bases). CDR3 length: 17 residues. Germline CDR1 is SGHTA and CDR2 is FQGNSA. V shed 5 bases and J shed 11 bases, with 30 bases lying between them. Here the CDR3 reads CASSHGRPGASRAVAFF. The CDR3 nucleotides are TGTGCCAGCAGCCACGGGCGGCCAGGGGCTTCAAGGGCGGTGGCTTTCTTT.

V and J are TRBV18 and TRBJ2-1; perhaps TRBD2 as D (7 bases). CDR3 length: 20 amino acids. Looked up from germline, CDR1 is KGHSH and CDR2 is LQKENI. The V gene lost 3 bases and the J gene lost 1 base, with 25 bases spanning the gap. The CDR3 DNA sequence: TGTGCCAGCTCACCTTACGGGTCGGGGGGCGGAATTGGTTCCTACAATGAGCAGTTCTTC. This translates into CASSPYGSGGGIGSYNEQFF.

This chain links TRBV5-1 with TRBJ2-3; D is unresolved. Germline CDR1 is SGHRS and CDR2 is YFSETQ. V was cut by 4 bases and J by 0 bases, with 6 bases left in between. The CDR3 consists of 13 residues. DNA for the CDR3: TGCGCCAGCAGCGCCGGGAGCACAGATACGCAGTATTTT. This sequence encodes CASSAGSTDTQYF.

This chain links TRBV29-1 with TRBJ2-2; TRBD1 agrees at 7 bases. The trim removed 6 bases at V and 7 bases at J, leaving 8 bases unmatched. Germline CDR1 reads SQVTM; CDR2 reads ANQGSEA. The CDR3 runs to 13 residues. The chain's CDR3 is CSVERQGGGELFF. DNA of the CDR3: TGCAGCGTGGAAAGACAGGGTGGCGGGGAGCTGTTTTTT.

V is TRBV6-5 and J is TRBJ2-3; weak D call: TRBD2 (5 bases). Germline assignment: CDR1 MNHEY and CDR2 SVGAGI. There are 12 residues in the CDR3. V was clipped by 6 bases and J by 1 base, with 5 bases between them. The CDR3 sequence: CASRGGTDTQYF. In DNA, the CDR3 is TGTGCCAGCAGGGGAGGCACAGATACGCAGTATTTT.

The DNA of the CDR3 is TGTGCCAGCAGCCCGGGACAGGGTTTGGGCACAGATACGCAGTATTTT. Its translation: CASSPGQGLGTDTQYF. This chain connects TRBV11-2 to TRBJ2-3; 9 nucleotides line up with TRBD1. Trimming at V came to 5 bases and at J to 1 base, leaving 7 bases not matched to a gene. The CDR3 consists of 16 residues. Germline values: CDR1 SGHAT, CDR2 FQNNGV.

The chain combines TRBV4-3 with TRBJ2-5; TRBD2 matches 11 bases. Germline-derived CDR1 and CDR2 are LGHNA and YSLEER. V lost 2 bases to trimming and J lost 1 base; unmatched junction nucleotides: 9. The CDR3 covers 18 residues. CDR3 bases: TGCGCCAGCAGCCAATTAGCCTCTAGCGGGGGGTCCCAAGAGACCCAGTACTTC. Amino acids: CASSQLASSGGSQETQYF.

A remark on this clone: The same CDR3 arises from other DNA sequences in this sample as well. CDR3: CASSSRSGSTDTQYF. The CDR3 bases are TGTGCCAGCAGCTCGAGATCAGGGTCCACGGATACGCAGTATTTT. The genes are TRBV5-6 and TRBJ2-3; D might be TRBD1 (5 bases). Germline V gives CDR1 SGHDT, CDR2 YYEEEE. The CDR3 extends over 15 amino acids. Trimming took off 3 bases at V and 6 bases at J, with 17 bases between the two ends.

The CDR3 region is CASSKDRSGGYTF. CDR3 nucleotides: TGTGCCAGTAGCAAGGACAGGTCTGGAGGCTACACCTTC. The chain links TRBV19 to TRBJ1-2; 7 bases fit TRBD1. Germline V gene sequence: CDR1 LNHDA, CDR2 SQIVND (reference sequence). The CDR3 runs 13 residues. J was trimmed by 8 bases and V by 6 bases; bases with no gene match: 9.

This chain links TRBV15 with TRBJ2-2, with D possibly being TRBD2 (6 bases). The CDR3 runs to 16 residues. Germline lookup yields CDR1 LNHNV and CDR2 YYDKDF (reference sequence). Trimming pared 0 bases from V and 7 bases from J, leaving 15 bases between. CDR3: CATSRETAGLGGELFF. The CDR3 coding sequence is TGTGCCACCAGCAGAGAGACGGCGGGGTTGGGCGGGGAGCTGTTTTTT.

This sequence joins TRBV6-2 or TRBV6-3 and TRBJ2-4; the match to TRBD2 covers 7 bases. J lost 3 bases, V lost 2 bases, and 4 bases had no gene match. There are 15 residues in the CDR3. The germline V gene has CDR1 MNHEY and CDR2 SVGEGT. The CDR3 spells CASSYAGDGKNIQYF. Here the CDR3 DNA reads TGTGCCAGCAGTTACGCGGGAGACGGCAAAAACATTCAGTACTTC.

V is TRBV11-2 and J is TRBJ1-5; D remains unclear. Trimming shortened V by 4 bases and J by 10 bases, and 14 bases separated the two germline ends. Germline lookup yields CDR1 SGHAT and CDR2 FQNNGV. The CDR3 loop spans 13 amino acids. Written as DNA, the CDR3 is TGTGCCAGCAGCTCCGGCCCGGGATACCCCCAGCATTTT. Translating it yields CASSSGPGYPQHF.